This T cell receptor (beta chain) was identified in a study of blood T cell repertoires in COVID-19. V dropped 5 bases and J dropped 11 bases, with 13 bases sitting between them. This CDR3 is built from 13 residues. CDR1 and CDR2 (germline): SGHDN, FVKESK. The study counted Cohort 3 donors as recovered given two negative PCRs, clearance, or symptom resolution. Assay: immunoSEQ multiplex PCR; the TCRdb copy retains only in-frame clones and omits some. The table includes 180,000 or so clones, around 80% detected once. In its sample, this clone was seen once. Sequenced sample: PBMCs or T cells enriched from blood (not recorded which). The chain carries TRBV14 and TRBJ1-6; D perhaps matches TRBD1 (5 bases). This clonotype was sampled from an older woman who had recovered from COVID-19. CDR3 DNA sequence: TGTGCCAGCAGCTCCGGACGGGGGACACCCCTCCACTTT. The encoded protein is CASSSGRGTPLHF.